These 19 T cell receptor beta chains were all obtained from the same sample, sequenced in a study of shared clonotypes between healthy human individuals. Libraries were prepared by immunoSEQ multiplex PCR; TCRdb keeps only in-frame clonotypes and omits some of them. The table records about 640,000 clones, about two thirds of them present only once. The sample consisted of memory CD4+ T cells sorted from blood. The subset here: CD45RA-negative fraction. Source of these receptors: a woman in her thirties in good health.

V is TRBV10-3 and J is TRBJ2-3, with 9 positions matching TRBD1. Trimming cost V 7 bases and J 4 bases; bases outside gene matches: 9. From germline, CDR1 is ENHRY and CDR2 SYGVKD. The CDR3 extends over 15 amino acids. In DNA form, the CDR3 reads TGTGCCATCAAGAACAGGGGGCTAAATTCAGATACGCAGTATTTT. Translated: CAIKNRGLNSDTQYF.

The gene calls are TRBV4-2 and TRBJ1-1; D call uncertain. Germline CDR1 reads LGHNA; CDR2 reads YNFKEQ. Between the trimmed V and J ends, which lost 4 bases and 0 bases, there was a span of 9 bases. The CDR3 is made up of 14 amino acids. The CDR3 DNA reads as TGTGCCAGCAGCCTCCCGGAAATGAACACTGAAGCTTTCTTT. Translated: CASSLPEMNTEAFF.

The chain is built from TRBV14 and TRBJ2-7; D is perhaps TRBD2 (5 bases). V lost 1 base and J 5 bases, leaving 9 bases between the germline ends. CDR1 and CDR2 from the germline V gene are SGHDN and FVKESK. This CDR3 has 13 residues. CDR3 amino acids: CASSQAGSDEQYF. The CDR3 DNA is TGTGCCAGCAGCCAAGCGGGGTCGGACGAGCAGTACTTC. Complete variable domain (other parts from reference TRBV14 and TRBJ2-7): EAGVTQFPSHSVIEKGQTVTLRCDPISGHDNLYWYRRVMGKEIKFLLHFVKESKQDESGMPNNRFLAERTGGTYSTLKVQPAELEDSGVYFCASSQAGSDEQYFGPGTRLTVT.

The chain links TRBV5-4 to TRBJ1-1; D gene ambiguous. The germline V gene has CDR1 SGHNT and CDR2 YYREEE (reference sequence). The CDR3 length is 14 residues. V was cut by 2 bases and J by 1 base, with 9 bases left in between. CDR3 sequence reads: CASSFGDRNTEAFF. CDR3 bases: TGTGCCAGCAGCTTTGGGGATCGGAACACTGAAGCTTTCTTT.

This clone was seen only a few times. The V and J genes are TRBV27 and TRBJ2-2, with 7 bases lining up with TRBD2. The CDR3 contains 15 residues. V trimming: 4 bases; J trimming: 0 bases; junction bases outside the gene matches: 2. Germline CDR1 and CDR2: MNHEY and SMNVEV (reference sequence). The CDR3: CASSSAGANTGELFF. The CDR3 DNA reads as TGTGCCAGCAGTTCGGCGGGGGCGAACACCGGGGAGCTGTTTTTT.

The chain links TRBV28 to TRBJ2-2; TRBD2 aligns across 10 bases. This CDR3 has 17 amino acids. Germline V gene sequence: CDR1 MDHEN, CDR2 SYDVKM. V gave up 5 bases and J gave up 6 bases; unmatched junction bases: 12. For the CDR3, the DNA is TGTGCCAGCAGTCAATGGAGCGGGAGGGCCCTTCCCGGGGAGCTGTTTTTT. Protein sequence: CASSQWSGRALPGELFF.

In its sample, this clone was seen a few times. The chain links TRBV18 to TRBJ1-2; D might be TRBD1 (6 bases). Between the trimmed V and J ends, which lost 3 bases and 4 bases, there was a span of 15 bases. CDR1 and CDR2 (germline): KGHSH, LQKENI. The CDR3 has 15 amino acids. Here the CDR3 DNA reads TGTGCCAGCTCACCTGCGGGGCAGGGGCTCTATGGCTACACCTTC. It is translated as CASSPAGQGLYGYTF.

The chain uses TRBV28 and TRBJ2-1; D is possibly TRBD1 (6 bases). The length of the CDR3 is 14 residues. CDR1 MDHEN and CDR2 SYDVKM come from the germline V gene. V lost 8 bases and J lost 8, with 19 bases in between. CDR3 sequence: CASGIIQGSHEQFF. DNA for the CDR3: TGTGCCAGCGGGATTATACAGGGTTCTCATGAGCAGTTCTTC.

DNA of the CDR3: TGTGCCAGCCTCCCCTGGGGGAGCTCCTACAATGAGCAGTTCTTC. This sequence encodes CASLPWGSSYNEQFF. The chain uses TRBV28 and TRBJ2-1, with D tentatively TRBD1 or TRBD2 (5 bases each). Trimming left V 8 bases short and J 0 bases short, with 14 bases between. The length of the CDR3 is 15 residues. Per the germline V gene, CDR1 is MDHEN and CDR2 is SYDVKM.

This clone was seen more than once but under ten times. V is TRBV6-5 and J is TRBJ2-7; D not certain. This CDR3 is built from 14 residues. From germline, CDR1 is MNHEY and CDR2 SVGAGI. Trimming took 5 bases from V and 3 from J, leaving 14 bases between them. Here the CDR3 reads CASSRNDKHYEQYF. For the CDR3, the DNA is TGTGCCAGCAGTCGAAACGACAAGCACTACGAGCAGTACTTC.

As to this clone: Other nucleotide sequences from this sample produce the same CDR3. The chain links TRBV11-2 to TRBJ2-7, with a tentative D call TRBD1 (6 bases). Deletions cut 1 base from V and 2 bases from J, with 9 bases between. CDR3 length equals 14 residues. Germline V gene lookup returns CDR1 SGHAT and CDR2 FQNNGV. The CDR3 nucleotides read TGTGCCAGCAGCTTAGGTACAGGGCCCTACGAGCAGTACTTC. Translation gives CASSLGTGPYEQYF.

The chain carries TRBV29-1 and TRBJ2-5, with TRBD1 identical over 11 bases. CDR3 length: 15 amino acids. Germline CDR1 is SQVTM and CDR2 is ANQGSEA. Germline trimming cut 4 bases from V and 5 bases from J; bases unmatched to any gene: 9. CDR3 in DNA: TGCAGCGTTGCCGGACAGGGGGCTAAAGGGGAGACCCAGTACTTC. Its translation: CSVAGQGAKGETQYF.

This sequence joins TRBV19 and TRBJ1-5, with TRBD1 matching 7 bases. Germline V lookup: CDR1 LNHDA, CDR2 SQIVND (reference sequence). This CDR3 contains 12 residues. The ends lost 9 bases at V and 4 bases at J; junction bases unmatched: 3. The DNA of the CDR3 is TGTGCCAGCGAACAGGGGAATCAGCCCCAGCATTTT. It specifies CASEQGNQPQHF. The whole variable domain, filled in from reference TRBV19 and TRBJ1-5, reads DGGITQSPKYLFRKEGQNVTLSCEQNLNHDAMYWYRQDPGQGLRLIYYSQIVNDFQKGDIAEGYSVSREKKESFPLTVTSAQKNPTAFYLCASEQGNQPQHFGDGTRLSIL.

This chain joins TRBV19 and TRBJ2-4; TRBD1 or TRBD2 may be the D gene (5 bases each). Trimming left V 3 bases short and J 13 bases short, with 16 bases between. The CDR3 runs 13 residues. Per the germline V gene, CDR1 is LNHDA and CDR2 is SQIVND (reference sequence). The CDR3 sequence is CASSIGWETEQYF. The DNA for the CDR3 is TGTGCCAGTAGTATTGGGTGGGAGACAGAGCAGTACTTC. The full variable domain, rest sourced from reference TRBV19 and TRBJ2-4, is DGGITQSPKYLFRKEGQNVTLSCEQNLNHDAMYWYRQDPGQGLRLIYYSQIVNDFQKGDIAEGYSVSREKKESFPLTVTSAQKNPTAFYLCASSIGWETEQYFGAGTRLSVL.

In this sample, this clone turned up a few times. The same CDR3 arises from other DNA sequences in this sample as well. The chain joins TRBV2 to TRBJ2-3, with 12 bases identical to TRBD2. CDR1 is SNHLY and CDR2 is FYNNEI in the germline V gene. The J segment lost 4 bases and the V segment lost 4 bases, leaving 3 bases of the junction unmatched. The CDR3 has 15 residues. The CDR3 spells CASSGLAGAPDTQYF. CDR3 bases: TGTGCCAGCAGTGGACTAGCGGGAGCTCCAGATACGCAGTATTTT.

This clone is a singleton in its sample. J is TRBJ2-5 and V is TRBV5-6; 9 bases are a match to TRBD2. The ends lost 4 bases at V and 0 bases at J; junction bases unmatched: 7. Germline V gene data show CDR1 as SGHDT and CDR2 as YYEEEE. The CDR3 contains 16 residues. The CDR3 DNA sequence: TGTGCCAGCAGCCTGACTAGCGGTTCATACCAAGAGACCCAGTACTTC. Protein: CASSLTSGSYQETQYF.

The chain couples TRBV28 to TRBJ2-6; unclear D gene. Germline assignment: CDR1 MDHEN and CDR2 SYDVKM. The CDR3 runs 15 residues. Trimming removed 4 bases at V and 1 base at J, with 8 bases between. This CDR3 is CASSYRPSGANVLTF. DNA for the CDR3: TGTGCCAGCAGTTACCGCCCTTCTGGGGCCAACGTCCTGACTTTC.

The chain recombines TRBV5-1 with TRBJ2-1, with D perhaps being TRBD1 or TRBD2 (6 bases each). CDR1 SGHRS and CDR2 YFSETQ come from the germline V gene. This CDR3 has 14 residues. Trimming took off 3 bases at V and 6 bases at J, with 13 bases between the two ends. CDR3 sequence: CASSSGGRLNEQFF. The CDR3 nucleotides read TGCGCCAGCAGCTCCGGGGGCAGGCTCAATGAGCAGTTCTTC.

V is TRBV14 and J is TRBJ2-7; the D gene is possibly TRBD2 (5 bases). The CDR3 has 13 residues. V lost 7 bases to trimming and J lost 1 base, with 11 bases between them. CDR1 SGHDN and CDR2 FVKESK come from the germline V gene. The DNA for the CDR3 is TGTGCCAGCAAAGGAGGCCTGTCCTACGAGCAGTACTTC. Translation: CASKGGLSYEQYF.